This TCR beta chain was captured by sequencing in a study of CD8+CD57+ T cells in acquired aplastic anemia. Study context: Yields of DNA that came from sorted CD4+ and CD8+ cells averaged about 2.9 ug.

As to this clonotype: Its antigen is undetermined. Germline is not matched at one junction end, which may reflect a read error.

Genomic DNA templated the TCR beta VDJ and CDR3 profiling. TCRdb passed the reads through MiXCR, listing each CDR3 protein once. Of approximately 200,000 distinct CDR3 sequences in the sample, approximately 50% are singletons; the top ten hold more than 15%. Study-wide points: A set of more than 25 CD8+ CDR3 sequences was shared between patients and controls, and these sequences appeared highly expressed in patients. Patients and controls were not found to differ significantly in CD8+ Simpson's diversity.

In germline, CDR1 is ENHRY, CDR2 SYGVKD. This CDR3 spans 12 amino acids. Sequenced material: sorted CD4+, CD8+, or CD8+CD57+ T cells (not recorded which) from PBMCs. The receptor's source is a human donor in good health, serving as a control. The genes are TRBV10-3 and TRBJ1-2, with D possibly TRBD1 on 6 matching bases. The CDR3 nucleotides read TGCGGAGTGGGGGCCTCTAACTATGGCTACACCTTC. This translates into CGVGASNYGYTF.